This T cell receptor beta chain was profiled in a study of blood T cells in healthy people across ages. Regarding the study as a whole: PBMCs left unsorted prevented a conclusive naive versus antigen-experienced comparison. Per million T cells, TCR beta diversity dropped roughly linearly as age increased. Aged donors had fewer naive CD4+ cells and lower diversity than long-lived donors.

This clonotype occurred a few times. Its target is not known. V lost 3 bases, J lost 2 bases, and 10 bases lay in between. The CDR3 is made up of 13 amino acids. Germline V gene data show CDR1 as DFQATT and CDR2 as SNEGSKA (reference sequence). Then a second PCR, running about 6 to 12 cycles, was carried out with a sample-barcoded 5' primer and a J-beta primer mix. Tags on each cDNA molecule came from a template-switch adaptor with 12 random nucleotides. TCRdb used MiXCR to reprocess the 5' RACE reads, holding one entry per CDR3 protein. Of 650,000 to 800,000 distinct CDR3 sequences listed, roughly 44% are singletons.

The sequencing input was blood. The sequence derives from a man aged 55 to 70 in good health. V usage is TRBV20-1 and J usage is TRBJ2-5; tentative D call: TRBD2 (5 bases). The DNA for the CDR3 is TGCAGTGCTAGTGCGGGCTTACAAGAGACCCAGTACTTC. Its translation: CSASAGLQETQYF.